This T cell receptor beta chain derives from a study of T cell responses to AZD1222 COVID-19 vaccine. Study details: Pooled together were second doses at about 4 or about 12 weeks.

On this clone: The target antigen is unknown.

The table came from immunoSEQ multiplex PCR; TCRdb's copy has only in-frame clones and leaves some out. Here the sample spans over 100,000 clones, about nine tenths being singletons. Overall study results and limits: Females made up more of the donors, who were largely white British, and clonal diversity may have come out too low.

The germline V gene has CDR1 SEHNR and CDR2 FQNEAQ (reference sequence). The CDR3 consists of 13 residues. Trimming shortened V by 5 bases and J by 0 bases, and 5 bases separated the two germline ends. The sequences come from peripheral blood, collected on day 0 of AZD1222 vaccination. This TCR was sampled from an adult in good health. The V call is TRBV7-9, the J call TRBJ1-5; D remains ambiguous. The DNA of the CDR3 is TGTGCCAGCAGCCCGGATAGCAATCAGCCCCAGCATTTT. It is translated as CASSPDSNQPQHF.